This TCR beta chain was profiled in a study of T cell responses to AZD1222 COVID-19 vaccine (dated by TCRdb to 2020 to 2023). Study-level background: A total of 230 or so trial participants underwent TCR sequencing, of whom about 210 received two doses of AZD1222 and roughly 25 received two doses of the MenACWY control vaccine. Trial participants were enrolled by age into subgroups of 18-55, 56-69 and 70-plus years, and approximately 150, 30 and 60 TCR-sequenced participants, respectively, were included in these subgroups.

Comments on this clone: Its antigen is not yet known. It has no much larger one-base neighbor in the sample; base qualities were not kept.

The paper's findings and limits, for the study overall: After two AZD1222 doses, both the breadth and the depth of spike-specific TCRs were significantly higher than at day 0 and than in MenACWY recipients. Because no day 14 peak-response samples were available, the repertoires could be characterized only after the peak T cell response. Only six or seven AZD1222 recipients were SARS-CoV-2 seropositive at baseline, limiting conclusions about previously exposed vaccinees. Reportedly, close to half of the unique spike-specific TCRs recognized epitopes lying outside the regions that are mutated in the B.1.351 and B.1.1.7 variants. Vaccine-associated CD4 TCRs spanned the whole spike protein, with dominant responses in regions 160-218 and 743-854. Most participants were white British and females outnumbered males, and the authors suggested that clonal diversity may have been underestimated. In the small 56-69-year group, the increase in depth fell short of significance, most likely because of low power.

The time point label on this specimen signifies: about 28 days (+/-7) after the second vaccine dose. Because spike-specific TCR depth and breadth did not differ between the two schedules, AZD1222 recipients who got a second dose at roughly 4 weeks were pooled with those who got a second dose at roughly 12 weeks. Samples from vaccinated people were obtained from the UK trials COV001 and COV002, which included a single-blind randomized controlled phase 2/3 trial of AZD1222 (ChAdOx1 nCoV-19) in healthy adults. For TCRbeta chain sequencing, PBMC samples were collected from trial participants at day 0 and at day 28 after the second dose. The CDR3 regions of human TCRbeta chains were analyzed by immunosequencing. Processing in the source paper ran as follows. Repertoire TCRs were matched against a reference library of SARS-CoV-2-specific TCRs generated with the MIRA antigen-specificity platform. Breadth was defined as the fraction of unique TCRs that were SARS-CoV-2-associated, and depth was defined as the fraction of total T cells that were SARS-CoV-2-associated. Using the MIRA data, every spike-specific TCR was mapped to the spike region that the TCR reacted to and assigned to either a CD4 or a CD8 class. Log10-transformed breadth and depth values were compared by one-way ANOVA with Sidak's multiple comparisons tests. Held by TCRdb, this immuneACCESS table contains in-frame sequences only and omits some clones. Under half of the omission traces to an unresolved V gene where checked; the cause of the rest is unknown. The DNA was the basis for D and trimming; V, J and clone size are from that table. The sample table contains some 150,000 clones; only one count was recorded for about 92% of them. The top ten clones comprise 3.3% of the sample.

Per the germline V gene, MDHEN is the CDR1 and SYDVKM is the CDR2. At the junction V is shortened by 5 bases and J by 0 bases; bases outside the gene matches: 8. The CDR3 runs 16 residues from the cysteine to the phenylalanine. Only CDR3 DNA remains: 48 bases, in frame from the first base. The chain links TRBV28 with TRBJ2-7; TRBD1 agrees with 9 junctional bases. The source material was peripheral blood, sampled 28 days after the second AZD1222 dose. This clonotype was sampled from an adult who received the AZD1222 COVID-19 vaccine. The CDR3 region: CASSPTGTGISYEQYF. The DNA sequence is as follows: TGTGCCAGCAGTCCGACCGGGACAGGGATCTCCTACGAGCAGTACTTC.